The source of this T cell receptor beta chain is a study of blood T cell repertoires in COVID-19 (dated by TCRdb to 2020 to 2022). Regarding the study in general: The collaborator samples originated in the United States, Italy and Spain and spanned the acute and convalescent phases of COVID-19. Samples were obtained from the ongoing ImmuneRACE study (first 160 participants) and from 1,254 subjects provided by 6 global collaborators. Nearly every sample came with metadata listing a de-identified subject ID, COVID-19 status, age in years and sex. The material from the prospective study consisted of cDNA or gDNA derived from T cells, B-cell-depleted T cells, or PBMCs. Where available, HLA class I and class II types were taken from metadata supplied by the sample provider and were not determined by assay-based typing. Deeply sampled blood TCRbeta repertoires from subjects exposed to, actively infected with, or recovered from COVID-19 were included in the dataset. The repertoires were made available in a free public database intended to serve as a resource for research on the immune response to SARS-CoV-2.

Of note for this clone: No cognate antigen has been identified for it. No much larger clone is present one base from it, and per-base qualities are unavailable.

There are 16 amino acids in the CDR3, from cysteine to phenylalanine inclusive. Only the CDR3 portion is preserved as DNA: 48 bases, with reading frame beginning at the first base. V drops 1 base and J drops 6 bases, leaving 18 bases in between. For CDR1 and CDR2, the germline V gene lists SGHNT and YENEEA. In Seattle, one collaborating source enrolled patients while the infection was active and tracked those patients longitudinally over the course of disease. Whole blood was collected in K2EDTA tubes by collaborating institutions according to the institutions' own protocols. Collaborator samples were shipped for TCRbeta analysis as frozen whole blood, isolated PBMCs, or DNA extracted from either sample type. TCRbeta CDR3 regions were amplified from genomic DNA by means of the immunoSEQ Assay, a bias-controlled multiplex PCR. Per the source publication's procedure: The number of nucleated cells in each sample was estimated by amplification of reference gene primers within the assay. To quantify the absolute abundance of each unique TCRbeta CDR3 rearrangement, sequence reads were collapsed and filtered. For each sample, productive Simpson clonality was calculated as the square root of Simpson's diversity index across productive rearrangements. Entries here come from immuneACCESS through TCRdb and include only in-frame sequences with V and J called. Some clones fail to appear in such tables; in the studies checked, an unresolved V gene covers under half of the shortfall, and the cause of the remainder is unknown. The DNA was the basis for D and trimming; V, J and clone size are from that table. In all, the sample holds about 300,000 clones, and roughly 89% of those were seen once. In total, the top ten clones hold about 1.7% of the sample.

General findings and caveats noted by the study authors: The amount of clinical and demographic metadata varied by source and participant and was provided uncurated.

The source material was peripheral blood. The rearranged segments are TRBV11-3 and TRBJ1-2; TRBD1 is possibly the D segment (6 matching bases). This receptor was taken from a woman aged 25-40 years with COVID-19, enrolled during active disease. The nucleotide sequence is TGTGCCAGCAGCTTAGGACAGGCCCGAGCTAGAGATGGCTACACCTTC. Translated, it reads CASSLGQARARDGYTF.